The rows below give T cell receptor beta chains drawn from one sample of a study of T-cell memory formation after mild COVID-19. TCRdb passed the 5' RACE reads through MiXCR, listing each CDR3 protein once. In the table there are roughly 200,000 distinct CDR3 sequences, around 19% of which are singletons. The sample consisted of PBMCs or a T cell subset sorted from them (not recorded which). Source of these receptors: an adult woman who had mild COVID-19 (a few samples of this study predate the infection). Cell type and time point are not known. The CDR3 runs from the conserved cysteine through the conserved F or W. Each record gives: J gene, V gene, D gene, clone size, CDR3 DNA, CDR3 protein. A D gene is named only where the DNA matches it firmly. Where a row states a size, it is once, few, many or the class of an expanded clone; other rows omit it.

>TRBJ1-2|TRBV6-5|-|-
TGTGCCAGCAGTTACTCGATTTCGGGGAACTATGGCTACACCTTC
CASSYSISGNYGYTF
>TRBJ1-5|TRBV6-5|TRBD1|many
TGTGCCAGCAGGTCGACAGGGACTCAGCCCCAGCATTTT
CASRSTGTQPQHF
>TRBJ2-5|TRBV5-4|TRBD2|-
TGTGCCAGCAGCTTGAGACGGGGGGGCGAGACCCAGTACTTC
CASSLRRGGETQYF
>TRBJ1-2|TRBV11-2|-|-
TGTGCCAGCAGCTTGCTCCGGGACGGGCGTAACTATGGCTACACCTTC
CASSLLRDGRNYGYTF
>TRBJ1-2|TRBV5-1|-|many
TGCGCCAGCAGCTTGGGGCAGGGCGGCGGCTACACCTTC
CASSLGQGGGYTF
>TRBJ2-1|TRBV24-1|-|few
TGTGCCACCAGTGATTTTTACAGTGAGCAGTTCTTC
CATSDFYSEQFF
>TRBJ2-7|TRBV6-1|-|few
TGTGCCAGCAGTGAAGGGAGGAAGGTTGGGAACTTC
CASSEGRKVGNF
>TRBJ2-3|TRBV7-2|TRBD1|few
TGTGCCAGCAGCTCTATAGGGACAGCCACAGATACGCAGTATTTT
CASSSIGTATDTQYF
>TRBJ2-1|TRBV7-8|-|-
TGTGCCAGCACCCCCTTACCCCGCTCTCCCTCCTACAATGAGCAGTTCTTC
CASTPLPRSPSYNEQFF
>TRBJ2-3|TRBV7-3|-|many
TGTGCCAGCAGCCCGACGGGGGATACGCAGTATTTT
CASSPTGDTQYF
>TRBJ1-4|TRBV20-1|TRBD1|-
TGCAGTGCTATTAAGAAGCCTTTCCCGGGACAGATCGAAAAACTGTTTTTT
CSAIKKPFPGQIEKLFF
>TRBJ2-2|TRBV5-1|-|few
TGCGCCAGCAGCTTGGCCTCATACACCGGGGAGCTGTTTTTT
CASSLASYTGELFF
>TRBJ1-1|TRBV6-6|-|once
TGTGCCAGCAGTTACCGGGGAGCGAACACTGAAGCTTTCTTT
CASSYRGANTEAFF
>TRBJ2-3|TRBV12-3/TRBV12-4|-|-
TGTGCCAGCAGTTCTCCGTACACAGATACGCAGTATTTT
CASSSPYTDTQYF
>TRBJ2-7|TRBV4-3|-|few
TGCGCCAGCAGCCAAGATATCCGGGGTCCCTACGAGCAGTACTTC
CASSQDIRGPYEQYF
>TRBJ2-1|TRBV29-1|TRBD2|-
TGCAGCGCTGTGGAGGATTTAGCGGGATACAATGAGCAGTTCTTC
CSAVEDLAGYNEQFF
>TRBJ2-2|TRBV12-3/TRBV12-4|-|many
TGTGCCAGCAGCCAGAGGTTCGGCGGGGAGAACACCGGGGAGCTGTTTTTT
CASSQRFGGENTGELFF
>TRBJ1-1|TRBV2|-|many
TGTGCCAGCAGTGTCCAGCCGAACACTGAAGCTTTCTTT
CASSVQPNTEAFF
>TRBJ2-7|TRBV4-1|TRBD2|-
TGCGCCAGCAGCCAAACCGGGACTAGCTCGAGCGAGCAGTACTTC
CASSQTGTSSSEQYF
>TRBJ2-6|TRBV5-1|-|-
TGCGCCAGCTCCGGGACCCCCAGCTCTGGGGCCAACGTCCTGACTTTC
CASSGTPSSGANVLTF
>TRBJ1-1|TRBV5-1|-|few
TGCGCCAGCAGCCGCCGCCCGGAGAACACTGAAGCTTTCTTT
CASSRRPENTEAFF
>TRBJ2-7|TRBV20-1|-|once
TGCAGTGCTAGTGTGCAGGGCGGCTACGAGCAGTACTTC
CSASVQGGYEQYF
>TRBJ1-1|TRBV12-3/TRBV12-4|TRBD1|-
TGTGCCAGCAGTCAACAGGGGGTTAGGACTGAAGCTTTCTTT
CASSQQGVRTEAFF
>TRBJ2-1|TRBV20-1|-|-
TGCAGTTCCACGGGGTTGGATGAGCAGTTCTTC
CSSTGLDEQFF
>TRBJ1-4|TRBV20-1|-|-
TGCAGTGCTAGAGACAGGAGGGGGAATGAAAAACTGTTTTTT
CSARDRRGNEKLFF
>TRBJ1-1|TRBV6-6|-|few
TGTGCCAGCCTTTGGGGCGGGATGAAGAACACTGAAGCTTTCTTT
CASLWGGMKNTEAFF
>TRBJ1-1|TRBV20-1|-|-
TGCAGTGCTATAACAGGGAGGAACACTGAAGCTTTCTTT
CSAITGRNTEAFF
>TRBJ2-4|TRBV24-1|-|few
TGTGCCACCAGCCTGACGGGCGCGGGTAACATTCAGTACTTC
CATSLTGAGNIQYF
>TRBJ2-5|TRBV15|-|many
TGTGCCACCAGCAGAGATATCATGGAGACCCAGTACTTC
CATSRDIMETQYF
>TRBJ1-2|TRBV12-3/TRBV12-4|-|-
TGTGCCAGCAGTTTAGCTCTATCAGGGAGCTATGGCTACACCTTC
CASSLALSGSYGYTF
>TRBJ2-7|TRBV7-9|-|-
TGTGCCAGCAGGAGCGGTGCCGCCTACGAGCAGTACTTC
CASRSGAAYEQYF
>TRBJ2-1|TRBV5-1|TRBD2|-
TGCGCCAGCAGCCTCGGACTAGCGGGGAAGAATGAGCAGTTCTTC
CASSLGLAGKNEQFF
>TRBJ1-2|TRBV11-2|TRBD1|-
TGTGCCAGCAGTTCCTCAGGGGGCGATGGCTACACCTTC
CASSSSGGDGYTF
>TRBJ2-5|TRBV7-7|TRBD2|-
TGTGCCAGCAGCGGAGGACTAGCGGGACCGCAAGAGACCCAGTACTTC
CASSGGLAGPQETQYF
>TRBJ2-3|TRBV4-3|-|-
TGCGCCAGCAGCCCAACGTCTAGGGTTTTTACAGATACGCAGTATTTT
CASSPTSRVFTDTQYF
>TRBJ2-5|TRBV5-1|-|few
TGCGCCAGCAGCTTGGTTGCGGGCTCCCTGGGGGAGACCCAGTACTTC
CASSLVAGSLGETQYF
>TRBJ1-5|TRBV2|-|few
TGTGCCAGCAGTACAAAGGGCCTGCAGCCCCAGCATTTT
CASSTKGLQPQHF
>TRBJ2-7|TRBV2|-|-
TGTGCCAGCAGTGTATTAGCGCAGTACTTC
CASSVLAQYF
>TRBJ2-7|TRBV6-1|-|-
TGTGCCAGCAGCGAACTAGGGGGACGGGCCTACGAGCAGTACTTC
CASSELGGRAYEQYF
>TRBJ2-1|TRBV11-1|-|few
TGTGCCAGCAGCTTAAAGGGCGACGTTCATGAGCAGTTCTTC
CASSLKGDVHEQFF
>TRBJ2-3|TRBV6-6|-|many
TGTGCCAGCAGAGACGGTACAAGCACAGATACGCAGTATTTT
CASRDGTSTDTQYF
>TRBJ1-1|TRBV5-1|TRBD1|few
TGCGCCAGCAGCCTAGACAGGGTGCTCACTGAAGCTTTCTTT
CASSLDRVLTEAFF
>TRBJ2-7|TRBV7-9|TRBD1|few
TGTGCCAGCAGCTCGCCACGGGACAGACCCTCCTACGAGCAGTACTTC
CASSSPRDRPSYEQYF
>TRBJ2-3|TRBV5-1|TRBD1|few
TGCGCCAGCAGCCTGGGACAGGGCTTTGATACGCAGTATTTT
CASSLGQGFDTQYF
>TRBJ2-3|TRBV4-1|-|few
TGCGCCAGCAGCAACCGCCTCGGGAAGGCCGCAGATACGCAGTATTTT
CASSNRLGKAADTQYF
>TRBJ2-3|TRBV12-3/TRBV12-4|TRBD2|-
TGTGCCAGCAGGATTAAGCGGGGGGGCCCCACAGATACGCAGTATTTT
CASRIKRGGPTDTQYF
>TRBJ1-5|TRBV6-4|-|-
TGTGCCAGCAGTCCCCAGGGGTTCAATCAGCCCCAGCATTTT
CASSPQGFNQPQHF
>TRBJ2-2|TRBV14|TRBD2|-
TGTGCCAGCAGCGCGACTAGCGGGTCCACCGGGGAGCTGTTTTTT
CASSATSGSTGELFF
>TRBJ2-7|TRBV4-2|TRBD2|many
TGTGCCAGCAGCCAAGAGCGGGAGACCTACGAGCAGTACTTC
CASSQERETYEQYF
>TRBJ2-2|TRBV9|TRBD2|-
TGTGCCAGCAGAGGGAGCGGGGGTAACACCGGGGAGCTGTTTTTT
CASRGSGGNTGELFF
>TRBJ2-6|TRBV11-1|TRBD1|-
TGTGCCAGCAGCTCACAGGGGATCAACGTCCTGACTTTC
CASSSQGINVLTF
>TRBJ2-1|TRBV3-1|-|few
TGTGCCAGCAGCCAAGATCGAATCAACAATGAGCAGTTCTTC
CASSQDRINNEQFF
>TRBJ1-1|TRBV6-5|-|-
TGTGCCAGCTCCGTGGGGGGGCTCACTGAAGCTTTCTTT
CASSVGGLTEAFF
>TRBJ2-7|TRBV30|TRBD2|-
TGTGCCTGGACCCACCTGGGACTAGCGGCCTACGAGCAGTACTTC
CAWTHLGLAAYEQYF